What follows are 5 T cell receptor beta chains derived from one specimen sequenced in a study of Ad26.COV2.S vaccination and SARS-CoV-2 variants (dated by TCRdb to the early 2020s). The library was generated by the immunoSEQ multiplex PCR assay. Held by TCRdb, this immuneACCESS table contains in-frame sequences only and omits some clones. Under half of the omission traces to an unresolved V gene where checked; the cause of the rest is unknown. This sample has approximately 480,000 clones in its table, and around 88% of those were observed once. The biggest ten clones account for more than 10% of the sample. Explained via the paper, the treatment or condition label denotes: some 20 received Ad26.COV2.S at low or high dose, single or two shots; 5 received placebo; per-sample allocation not given. Repertoires of vaccine and placebo recipients were sequenced from samples collected on day 63 after the first injection.

This specimen consisted of peripheral blood, obtained in a trial of Ad26.COV2.S vaccine versus placebo. These receptors all come from a person between 18 and 65 years old who received the Ad26.COV2.S COVID-19 vaccine or a placebo.

This clone showed up just a few times. The V call is TRBV5-4, the J call TRBJ2-7; 11 nucleotides align to TRBD2. CDR3 size: 15 residues. V lost 0 bases to trimming and J lost 3 bases; unmatched junction nucleotides: 2. CDR1 SGHNT and CDR2 YYREEE come from the germline V gene (reference sequence). The CDR3 region has the DNA TGTGCCAGCAGCTTGGATGGGACTAGCGGCTACGAGCAGTACTTC. It codes for CASSLDGTSGYEQYF.

This clone showed up just once. CDR3: CASSLVFPYEQYF. Written as DNA, the CDR3 is TGCGCCAGCAGCCTAGTCTTTCCCTACGAGCAGTACTTC. The chain carries TRBV4-1 and TRBJ2-7; D is undetermined. Deletions cut 4 bases from V and 2 bases from J, with 9 bases between. There are 13 residues in the CDR3. CDR1 MGHRA and CDR2 YSYEKL come from the germline V gene.

V usage is TRBV12-3 or TRBV12-4 and J usage is TRBJ2-5; D may be TRBD1 (5 bases). The V end lost 1 base, the J end lost 5 bases, and 8 bases lay between the germline ends. The CDR3 is 13 amino acids. The CDR3 DNA is TGTGCCAGCAGTTTAGGCCCAGGGGAGACCCAGTACTTC. Protein sequence: CASSLGPGETQYF.

The rearrangement joins TRBV6-5 to TRBJ1-2; D is undetermined. The germline gives CDR1 MNHEY, CDR2 SVGAGI. Trimming stripped 1 base from V and 5 bases from J, with 14 bases between. The CDR3 runs 15 residues. In nucleotides, the CDR3 is TGTGCCAGCAGTTACTTTGCGGGCCAACCTTATGGCTACACCTTC. Its protein product is CASSYFAGQPYGYTF.

For this clone: The identical CDR3 is also encoded by other nucleotide sequences in the sample. This chain uses TRBV14 with TRBJ2-1; no clear D gene. CDR1 is SGHDN and CDR2 is FVKESK in the germline V gene. V shed 4 bases and J shed 1 base, with 8 bases lying between them. The CDR3 consists of 14 residues. CDR3 loop: CASSRGGSYNEQFF. The DNA of the CDR3 is TGTGCCAGCAGCCGAGGCGGTTCCTACAATGAGCAGTTCTTC.